This T cell receptor beta chain was documented in a study of shared clonotypes between healthy human individuals. Study-level results: The sampled material consisted only of blood, and tissue repertoires are likely to differ. Sequencing depth was expected to affect clonotype sharing among donors. Even with large depth, rarefaction showed that sorted-subset sequencing was incomplete. Richness estimates generally favored naive over memory subsets.

The repertoire was sequenced with immunoSEQ multiplex PCR; TCRdb's copy has only in-frame clones and lacks some. The sample includes some 2.3 million clones, 85% to 95% seen only once; the top ten take 0.39%. Germline V lookup: CDR1 SQVTM, CDR2 ANQGSEA. The V end was cut by 7 bases, the J end by 1 base, with 10 bases between. CDR3 length: 12 amino acids. As to this clone: The target antigen is unknown. Other DNA sequences in this specimen translate into the identical CDR3.

The rearrangement uses TRBV29-1 and TRBJ2-5; D remains ambiguous. This receptor was obtained from a man aged 18 to 30 in good health. Some clones in this sample may be carry-over from other donors' samples. The sequenced material came from naive CD4+ T cells from PBMCs. The subset here: CD45RA+ positively selected. The CDR3 DNA sequence: TGCAGCGGCGGTCGGGCCCAAGAGACCCAGTACTTC. It encodes CSGGRAQETQYF.